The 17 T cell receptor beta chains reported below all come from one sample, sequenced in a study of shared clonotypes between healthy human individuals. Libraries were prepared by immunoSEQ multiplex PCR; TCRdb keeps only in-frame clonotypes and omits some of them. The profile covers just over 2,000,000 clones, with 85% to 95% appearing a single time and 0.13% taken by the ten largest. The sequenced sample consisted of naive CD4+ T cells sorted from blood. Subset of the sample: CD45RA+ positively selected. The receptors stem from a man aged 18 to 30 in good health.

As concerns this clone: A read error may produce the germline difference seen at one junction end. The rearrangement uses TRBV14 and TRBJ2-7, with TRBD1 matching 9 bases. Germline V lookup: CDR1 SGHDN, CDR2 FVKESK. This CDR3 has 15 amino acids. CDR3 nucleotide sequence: TGTGCCAGCAGTCAAGCCGGGACAGGGAACTACGAGCAGTACTTC. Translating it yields CASSQAGTGNYEQYF. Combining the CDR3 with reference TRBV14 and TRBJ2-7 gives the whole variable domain EAGVTQFPSHSVIEKGQTVTLRCDPISGHDNLYWYRRVMGKEIKFLLHFVKESKQDESGMPNNRFLAERTGGTYSTLKVQPAELEDSGVYFCASSQAGTGNYEQYFGPGTRLTVT.

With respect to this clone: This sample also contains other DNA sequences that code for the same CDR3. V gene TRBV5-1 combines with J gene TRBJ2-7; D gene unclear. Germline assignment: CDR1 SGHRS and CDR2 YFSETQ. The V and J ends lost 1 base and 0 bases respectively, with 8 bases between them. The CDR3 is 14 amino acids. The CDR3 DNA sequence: TGCGCCAGCAGCTTGCAGTCAGGCTCCTACGAGCAGTACTTC. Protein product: CASSLQSGSYEQYF.

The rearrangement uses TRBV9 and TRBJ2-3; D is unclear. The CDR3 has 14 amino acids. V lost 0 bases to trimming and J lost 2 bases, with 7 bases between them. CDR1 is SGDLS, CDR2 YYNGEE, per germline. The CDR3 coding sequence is TGTGCCAGCAGCGTAGTGGAGTACACAGATACGCAGTATTTT. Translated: CASSVVEYTDTQYF. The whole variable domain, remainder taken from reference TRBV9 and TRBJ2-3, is DSGVTQTPKHLITATGQRVTLRCSPRSGDLSVYWYQQSLDQGLQFLIQYYNGEERAKGNILERFSAQQFPDLHSELNLSSLELGDSALYFCASSVVEYTDTQYFGPGTRLTVL.

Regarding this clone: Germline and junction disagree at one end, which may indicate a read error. The CDR3: CASSFDRAAGLIF. In nucleotides, the CDR3 is TGCGCCAGCAGCTTTGACAGGGCTGCCGGGTTGATTTTT. This sequence joins TRBV5-1 and TRBJ1-4; 7 bases match TRBD1. The germline gives CDR1 SGHRS, CDR2 YFSETQ. This CDR3 region has 13 residues.

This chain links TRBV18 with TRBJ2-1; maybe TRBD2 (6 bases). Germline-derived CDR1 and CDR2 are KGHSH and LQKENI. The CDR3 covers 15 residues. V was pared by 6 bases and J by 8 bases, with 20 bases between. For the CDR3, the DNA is TGTGCCAGCTCTCCCGGGAGTACCGCCGCCTATGAGCAGTTCTTC. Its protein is CASSPGSTAAYEQFF.

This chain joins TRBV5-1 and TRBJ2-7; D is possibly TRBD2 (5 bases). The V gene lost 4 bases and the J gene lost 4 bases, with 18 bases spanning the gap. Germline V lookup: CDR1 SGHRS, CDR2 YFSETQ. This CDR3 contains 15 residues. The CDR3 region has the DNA TGCGCCAGCAGCGACCCCAGTGAGGGTGGTTACGAGCAGTACTTC. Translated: CASSDPSEGGYEQYF.

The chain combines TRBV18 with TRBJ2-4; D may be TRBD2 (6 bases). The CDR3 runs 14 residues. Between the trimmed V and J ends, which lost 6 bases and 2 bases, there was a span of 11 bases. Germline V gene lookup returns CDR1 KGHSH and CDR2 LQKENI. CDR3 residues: CASSEGPSKNIQYF. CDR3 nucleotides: TGTGCCAGCTCGGAGGGCCCTTCCAAAAACATTCAGTACTTC.

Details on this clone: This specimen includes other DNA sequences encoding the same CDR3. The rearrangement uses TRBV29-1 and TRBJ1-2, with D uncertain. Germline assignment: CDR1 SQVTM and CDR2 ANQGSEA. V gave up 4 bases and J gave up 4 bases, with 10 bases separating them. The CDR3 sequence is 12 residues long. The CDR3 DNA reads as TGCAGCGTTGCTGGAAGCCTCTATGGCTACACCTTC. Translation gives CSVAGSLYGYTF.

The CDR3 DNA reads as TGTGCCAGCAGCGTAGCCGGGACTAGCGGGGGACAAGAGACCCAGTACTTC. It specifies CASSVAGTSGGQETQYF. The rearrangement links TRBV9 to TRBJ2-5, with 14 bases aligning to TRBD2. Germline CDR1 reads SGDLS; CDR2 reads YYNGEE. The CDR3 consists of 17 residues. The V and J ends lost 0 bases and 2 bases, in that order; junction bases with no gene match: 3.

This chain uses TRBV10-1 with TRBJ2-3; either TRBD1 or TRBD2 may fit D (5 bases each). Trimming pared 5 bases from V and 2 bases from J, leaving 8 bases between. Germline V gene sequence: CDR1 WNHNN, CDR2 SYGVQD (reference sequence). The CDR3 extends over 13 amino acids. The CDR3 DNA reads TGCGCCAGCAGTAGGGACCCCACAGATACGCAGTATTTT. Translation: CASSRDPTDTQYF.

CDR3 amino acids: CASRTQHSGANVLTF. DNA of the CDR3: TGTGCCAGCAGAACCCAGCACTCTGGGGCCAACGTCCTGACTTTC. This chain uses TRBV6-1 with TRBJ2-6, with unresolved D. The CDR3 extends over 15 amino acids. V was clipped by 6 bases and J by 0 bases, with 9 bases between them. CDR1 is MNHNS and CDR2 is SASEGT in the germline V gene.

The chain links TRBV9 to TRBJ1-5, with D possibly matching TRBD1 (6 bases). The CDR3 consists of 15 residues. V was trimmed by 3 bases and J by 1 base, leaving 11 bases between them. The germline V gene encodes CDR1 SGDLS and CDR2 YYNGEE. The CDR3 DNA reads TGTGCCAGCAGCGCCCAGGGGATAAGCAATCAGCCCCAGCATTTT. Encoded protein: CASSAQGISNQPQHF.

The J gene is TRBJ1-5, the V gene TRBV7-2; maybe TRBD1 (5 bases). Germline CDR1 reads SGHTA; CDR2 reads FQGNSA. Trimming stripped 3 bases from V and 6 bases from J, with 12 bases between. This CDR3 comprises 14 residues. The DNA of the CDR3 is TGTGCCAGCAGCTTGGAGAGGGGTCCTCAGCCCCAGCATTTT. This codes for CASSLERGPQPQHF.

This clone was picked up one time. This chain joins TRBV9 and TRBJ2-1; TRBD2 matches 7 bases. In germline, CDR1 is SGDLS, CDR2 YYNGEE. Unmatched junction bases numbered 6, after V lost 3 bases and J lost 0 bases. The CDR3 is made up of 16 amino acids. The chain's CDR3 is CASSESSGSSYNEQFF. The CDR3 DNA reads TGTGCCAGCAGCGAGTCTAGCGGTTCCTCCTACAATGAGCAGTTCTTC.

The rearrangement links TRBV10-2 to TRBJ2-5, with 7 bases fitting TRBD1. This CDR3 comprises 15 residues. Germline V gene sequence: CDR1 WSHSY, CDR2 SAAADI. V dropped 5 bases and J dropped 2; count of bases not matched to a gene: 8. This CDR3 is CASSQTGDRQETQYF. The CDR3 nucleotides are TGCGCCAGCAGTCAAACAGGGGACCGTCAAGAGACCCAGTACTTC.

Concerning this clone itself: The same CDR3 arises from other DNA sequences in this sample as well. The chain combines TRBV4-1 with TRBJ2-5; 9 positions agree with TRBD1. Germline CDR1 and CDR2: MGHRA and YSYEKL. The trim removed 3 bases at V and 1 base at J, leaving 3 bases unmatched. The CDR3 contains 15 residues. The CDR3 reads CASSQGTGLQETQYF. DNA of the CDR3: TGCGCCAGCAGCCAGGGGACAGGGCTCCAAGAGACCCAGTACTTC.

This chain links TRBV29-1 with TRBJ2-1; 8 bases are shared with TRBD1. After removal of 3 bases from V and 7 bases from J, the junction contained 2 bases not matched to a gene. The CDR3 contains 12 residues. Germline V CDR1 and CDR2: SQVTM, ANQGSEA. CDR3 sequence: CSVEDRANEQFF. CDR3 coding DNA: TGCAGCGTTGAGGACAGGGCTAATGAGCAGTTCTTC.